This entry concerns a single T cell receptor beta chain. As yet, its antigen is unknown. One end of the junction varies from germline; a read error may be responsible. The data derive from a study of cytomegalovirus exposure and HLA in healthy donors. Findings of the study overall: Reported results showed that the classifier diagnosed cytomegalovirus status with high specificity and sensitivity. Other equally common chains were less clonally expanded than HLA-associated TCR beta chains, a later analysis showed. Most likely, a cluster of highly shared sequence variants arose as a sequencing artifact. The study designated about 160 TCR beta chains cytomegalovirus-associated.

In the PCR, 60 Vbeta and 13 Jbeta primers were used. TCRdb keeps only in-frame clones here, not all; method: immunoSEQ multiplex PCR. This table holds around 150,000 clones, roughly 78% found once. Germline CDR1 and CDR2: MDHEN and SYDVKM. The CDR3 totals 11 residues. This TCR was sampled from a man between 25 and 39 years old in good health. The material sequenced was PBMCs. The chain uses TRBV28 and TRBJ2-5; the D gene is possibly TRBD1 (5 bases). In DNA form, the CDR3 reads TGTGCCAGCAAGGGGAACATGTGGGCTCACTTC. Residues: CASKGNMWAHF.